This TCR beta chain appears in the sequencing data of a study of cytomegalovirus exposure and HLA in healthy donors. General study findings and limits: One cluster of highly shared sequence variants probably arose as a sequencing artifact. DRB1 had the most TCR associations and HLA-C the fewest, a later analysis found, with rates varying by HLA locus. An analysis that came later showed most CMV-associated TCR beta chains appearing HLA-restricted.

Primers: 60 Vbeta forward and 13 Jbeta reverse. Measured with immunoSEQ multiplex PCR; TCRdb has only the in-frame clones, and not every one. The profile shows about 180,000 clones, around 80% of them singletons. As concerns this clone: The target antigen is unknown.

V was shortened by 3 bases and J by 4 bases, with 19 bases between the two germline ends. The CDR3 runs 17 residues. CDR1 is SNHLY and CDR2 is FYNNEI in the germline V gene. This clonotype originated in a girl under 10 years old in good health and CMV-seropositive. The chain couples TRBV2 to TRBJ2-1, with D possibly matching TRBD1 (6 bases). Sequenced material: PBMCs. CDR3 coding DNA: TGTGCCAGCAGTGACCTCCCGGACAGTACCAAATACAATGAGCAGTTCTTC. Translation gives CASSDLPDSTKYNEQFF.